The rows below give T cell receptor beta chains drawn from one sample of a study of regulatory T cells in long-lasting Graves disease. TCRdb used MiXCR to reprocess the multiplex PCR reads, holding one entry per CDR3 protein. The profile shows over 200,000 distinct CDR3 sequences, about 18% of them singletons. The source was peripheral blood mononuclear cells (PBMCs), collected at new diagnosis, from a patient treated with antithyroid drugs. These receptors originate from a female donor with Graves disease. CDR3s leave out the opening cysteine and the closing phenylalanine or tryptophan. D genes are given only for firm matches.

D gene: NA
J gene: TRBJ2-2
V gene: TRBV5-4
CDR3 protein: ASSPRTNTGELF

D gene: NA
J gene: TRBJ1-5
V gene: TRBV12-3/TRBV12-4
CDR3 protein: ASSYGNQPQH

D gene: TRBD2
J gene: TRBJ2-7
V gene: TRBV9
CDR3 protein: ASSLGTSSFYEQY

D gene: TRBD2
J gene: TRBJ2-7
V gene: TRBV28
CDR3 protein: GISGRGYEQY

D gene: TRBD1
J gene: TRBJ2-1
V gene: TRBV5-1
CDR3 protein: ASRGTGRHNEQF

D gene: TRBD1
J gene: TRBJ1-6
V gene: TRBV19
CDR3 protein: ASSPQGVSPLH

D gene: NA
J gene: TRBJ2-5
V gene: TRBV5-8
CDR3 protein: ASSLYGQETQY

D gene: TRBD2
J gene: TRBJ2-1
V gene: TRBV2
CDR3 protein: ASSYPGRTSNEQF

D gene: TRBD1
J gene: TRBJ2-3
V gene: TRBV11-2
CDR3 protein: ASSLAGGKADTQY

D gene: NA
J gene: TRBJ1-2
V gene: TRBV5-1
CDR3 protein: ASSPGGGGYGYT

D gene: NA
J gene: TRBJ2-1
V gene: TRBV6-2/TRBV6-3
CDR3 protein: ASSYGSSSNEQF

D gene: NA
J gene: TRBJ2-5
V gene: TRBV7-3
CDR3 protein: ASSPRTEETQY

D gene: TRBD2
J gene: TRBJ2-1
V gene: TRBV9
CDR3 protein: ASSVAGGGVSGYNEQF

D gene: NA
J gene: TRBJ1-2
V gene: TRBV7-2
CDR3 protein: ASSPRRAGTNYGYT

D gene: NA
J gene: TRBJ2-3
V gene: TRBV6-5
CDR3 protein: ASSYGDRLTQY

D gene: TRBD2
J gene: TRBJ2-7
V gene: TRBV3-1
CDR3 protein: ASSPGLAVYEQY

D gene: TRBD2
J gene: TRBJ2-5
V gene: TRBV12-3/TRBV12-4
CDR3 protein: ASSLERGGTQY

D gene: TRBD2
J gene: TRBJ2-1
V gene: TRBV20-1
CDR3 protein: SARGLADYNEQF

D gene: TRBD2
J gene: TRBJ2-3
V gene: TRBV20-1
CDR3 protein: SARDPSGAGPDTQY

D gene: NA
J gene: TRBJ1-3
V gene: TRBV3-1
CDR3 protein: ASRALGAGNTIY

D gene: NA
J gene: TRBJ1-5
V gene: TRBV12-3/TRBV12-4
CDR3 protein: ASSWGDQPQH

D gene: TRBD1
J gene: TRBJ2-3
V gene: TRBV24-1
CDR3 protein: ATSDWTGGADTQY

D gene: NA
J gene: TRBJ2-1
V gene: TRBV29-1
CDR3 protein: SVDWRGTNNEQF

D gene: TRBD1
J gene: TRBJ2-2
V gene: TRBV5-1
CDR3 protein: ASRFGTGITGELF

D gene: TRBD2
J gene: TRBJ2-2
V gene: TRBV10-2
CDR3 protein: ASNEGLAGGTGELF

D gene: NA
J gene: TRBJ2-2
V gene: TRBV7-6
CDR3 protein: ASSLAATGRDTGELF

D gene: TRBD1
J gene: TRBJ1-2
V gene: TRBV28
CDR3 protein: ASSLGGQTLMGYGYT

D gene: NA
J gene: TRBJ1-1
V gene: TRBV9
CDR3 protein: ASSVAPLGRALNTEAF